A single sample gave rise to the 10 T cell receptor beta chains below, sequenced in a study of cytomegalovirus exposure and HLA in healthy donors. Both 60 Vbeta primers and 13 Jbeta primers went into the PCR. Only in-frame clones appear in the TCRdb table, and some are missing; sequencing was by immunoSEQ multiplex PCR. The sample is made up of tens of thousands of clones, and the top ten hold over 4% of it. Sequenced: PBMCs. These receptors all stem from a woman aged 40 to 50 in good health and CMV-seropositive.

The V call is TRBV18, the J call TRBJ2-7; 7 bases are shared with TRBD2. The J call may be in error: the DNA end matches TRBJ2-5 better. The CDR3 totals 14 residues. The germline CDR1 and CDR2 sequences are KGHSH and LQKENI. This CDR3 is CASSPYGTKETQYF. The CDR3 DNA follows: TGTGCCAGCTCACCCTATGGGACTAAAGAGACCCAGTACTTC.

The chain joins TRBV30 to TRBJ2-7; the D gene is possibly TRBD1 (5 bases). Germline V gene lookup returns CDR1 GTSNPN and CDR2 SVGIG (reference sequence). The CDR3 covers 13 residues. Deletions cut 5 bases from V and 6 bases from J, with 17 bases between. The CDR3 region has the DNA TGTGCCTGGGGCTTAGGGGCGGTAAGCGAGCAGTACTTC. Protein sequence: CAWGLGAVSEQYF.

The V call is TRBV20-1, the J call TRBJ2-7; tentative D call: TRBD2 (6 bases). Germline V gives CDR1 DFQATT, CDR2 SNEGSKA (reference sequence). The CDR3 has 11 residues. The chain's CDR3 is CREPSVDEQYF. In DNA form, the CDR3 reads TGCAGGGAGCCTAGCGTAGACGAGCAGTACTTC.

The chain employs TRBV19 and TRBJ2-1; TRBD2 is a possible D gene (6 bases). CDR1 is LNHDA, CDR2 SQIVND, per germline (reference sequence). The length of the CDR3 is 13 residues. V lost 3 bases and J lost 8, with 11 bases in between. The CDR3 region is CASSMRGGDEQFF. CDR3 sequence (DNA): TGTGCCAGTAGTATGCGAGGAGGGGATGAGCAGTTCTTC. Looking up the rest from reference TRBV19 and TRBJ2-1 gives the full variable domain: DGGITQSPKYLFRKEGQNVTLSCEQNLNHDAMYWYRQDPGQGLRLIYYSQIVNDFQKGDIAEGYSVSREKKESFPLTVTSAQKNPTAFYLCASSMRGGDEQFFGPGTRLTVL.

The CDR3 DNA reads as TGTGCCATCAGTGAAAGACTAGCGGGAGAGGTGCAGTACTTC. The encoded protein is CAISERLAGEVQYF. The V gene is TRBV10-3, the J gene TRBJ2-7; 12 nucleotides align to TRBD2. The CDR3 has 14 residues. The germline V gene has CDR1 ENHRY and CDR2 SYGVKD. V was clipped by 3 bases and J by 9 bases; unmatched bases: 6.

J is TRBJ2-7 and V is TRBV27, with D perhaps matching TRBD1 (5 bases). The CDR3 extends over 15 amino acids. The germline gives CDR1 MNHEY, CDR2 SMNVEV (reference sequence). V was clipped by 3 bases and J by 2 bases, with 14 bases between them. The CDR3 is CASSFVGAGAYEQYF. Here the CDR3 DNA reads TGTGCCAGCAGTTTTGTTGGGGCCGGAGCCTACGAGCAGTACTTC.

The chain couples TRBV7-6 to TRBJ2-5; 7 positions match TRBD2. Germline loops: CDR1 SGHVS, CDR2 FNYEAQ. The CDR3 has 16 residues. J was trimmed by 5 bases and V by 1 base; bases with no gene match: 10. CDR3 sequence: CASSLEGGGRSETQYF. In DNA form, the CDR3 reads TGTGCCAGCAGCTTAGAAGGTGGCGGGAGATCGGAGACCCAGTACTTC.

V usage is TRBV6-1 and J usage is TRBJ2-7; D gene unclear. With 4 bases removed from V and 6 bases from J, the gap between germline ends came to 10 bases. Per germline, CDR1 MNHNS and CDR2 SASEGT. The CDR3 extends over 12 amino acids. The CDR3 is CASSGRGGEQYF. The CDR3 region has the DNA TGTGCCAGCAGTGGTCGAGGTGGCGAGCAGTACTTC.

The rearrangement uses TRBV29-1 and TRBJ2-7, with 9 bases matching TRBD2. The CDR3 is 18 amino acids. Trimming removed 5 bases from V and 2 bases from J; junction bases left unmatched: 19. CDR1 SQVTM and CDR2 ANQGSEA come from the germline V gene. CDR3 in amino acids: CSVMGAQGKAGGTYEQYF. As DNA, the CDR3 is TGCAGCGTTATGGGGGCTCAAGGAAAAGCGGGAGGTACCTACGAGCAGTACTTC.

V and J are TRBV19 and TRBJ2-7, with no clear D. The V gene lost 2 bases and the J gene lost 3 bases, with 11 bases spanning the gap. CDR1 is LNHDA, CDR2 SQIVND, per germline (reference sequence). This CDR3 region has 14 residues. The CDR3 protein is CASSIYRENYEQYF. The DNA of the CDR3 is TGTGCCAGTAGTATATACAGAGAAAACTACGAGCAGTACTTC.